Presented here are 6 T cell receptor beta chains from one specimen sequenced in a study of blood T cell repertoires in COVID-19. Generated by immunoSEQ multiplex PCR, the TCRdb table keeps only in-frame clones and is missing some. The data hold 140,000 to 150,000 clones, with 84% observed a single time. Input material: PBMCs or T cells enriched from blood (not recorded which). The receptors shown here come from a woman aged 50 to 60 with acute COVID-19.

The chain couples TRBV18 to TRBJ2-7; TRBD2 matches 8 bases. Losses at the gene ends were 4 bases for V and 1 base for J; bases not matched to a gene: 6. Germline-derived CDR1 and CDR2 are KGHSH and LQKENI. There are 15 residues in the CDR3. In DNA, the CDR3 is TGTGCCAGCTCACTTCGGGGGGGGCTTTCCTACGAGCAGTACTTC. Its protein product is CASSLRGGLSYEQYF.

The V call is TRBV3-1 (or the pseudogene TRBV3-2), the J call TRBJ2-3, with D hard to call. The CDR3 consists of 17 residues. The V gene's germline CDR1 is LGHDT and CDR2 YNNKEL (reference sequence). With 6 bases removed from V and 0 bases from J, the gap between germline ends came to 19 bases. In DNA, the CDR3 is TGTGCCAGCAGAGAATCCCTAGGCGGAACTAGCACAGATACGCAGTATTTT. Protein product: CASRESLGGTSTDTQYF.

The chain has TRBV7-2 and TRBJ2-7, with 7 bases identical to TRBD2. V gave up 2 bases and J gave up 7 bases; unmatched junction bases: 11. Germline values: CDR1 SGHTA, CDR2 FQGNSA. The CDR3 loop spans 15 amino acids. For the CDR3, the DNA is TGTGCCAGCAGCTTAACTCTCGCGGGAGTAAGGGAGCAGTACTTC. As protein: CASSLTLAGVREQYF.

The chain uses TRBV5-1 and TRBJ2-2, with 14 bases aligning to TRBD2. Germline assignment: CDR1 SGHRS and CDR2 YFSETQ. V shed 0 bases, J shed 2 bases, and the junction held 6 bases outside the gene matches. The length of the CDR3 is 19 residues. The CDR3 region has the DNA TGCGCCAGCAGCTTGGGGGCGACTAGCGGGAGGGCCAACACCGGGGAGCTGTTTTTT. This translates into CASSLGATSGRANTGELFF. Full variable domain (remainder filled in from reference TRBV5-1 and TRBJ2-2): KAGVTQTPRYLIKTRGQQVTLSCSPISGHRSVSWYQQTPGQGLQFLFEYFSETQRNKGNFPGRFSGRQFSNSRSEMNVSTLELGDSALYLCASSLGATSGRANTGELFFGEGSRLTVL.

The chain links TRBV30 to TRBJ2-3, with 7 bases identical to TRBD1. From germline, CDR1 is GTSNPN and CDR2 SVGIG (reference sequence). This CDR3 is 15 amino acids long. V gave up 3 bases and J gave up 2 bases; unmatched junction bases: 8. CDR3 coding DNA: TGTGCCTGGAGCCAAGCCGGGACAGCCACAGATACGCAGTATTTT. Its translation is CAWSQAGTATDTQYF.

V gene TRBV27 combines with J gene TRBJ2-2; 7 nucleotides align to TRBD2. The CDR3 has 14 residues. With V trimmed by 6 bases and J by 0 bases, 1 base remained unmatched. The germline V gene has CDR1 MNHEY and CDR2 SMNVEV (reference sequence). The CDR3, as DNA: TGTGCCAGCAGCCTAGCGGCGAACACCGGGGAGCTGTTTTTT. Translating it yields CASSLAANTGELFF.